A single sample gave rise to the 28 T cell receptor beta chains below, sequenced in a study of cytomegalovirus exposure and HLA in healthy donors. TCRdb's table, derived via immunoSEQ multiplex PCR, lists solely in-frame clones and lacks some. The repertoire holds fewer than 350,000 clones, with roughly 90% as singletons. The sequencing input was PBMCs. The receptors were gathered from a woman between 18 and 29 years old in good health and CMV-seronegative.

The CDR3 spells CASSAPTGRTGWGGYTF. The DNA for the CDR3 is TGTGCCAGCAGCGCCCCTACCGGGCGGACAGGATGGGGCGGCTACACCTTC. The rearrangement uses TRBV9 and TRBJ1-2; TRBD1 agrees at 7 bases. Germline CDR1 SGDLS, CDR2 YYNGEE. Trimming at V came to 3 bases and at J to 8 bases, leaving 19 bases not matched to a gene. The CDR3 contains 17 residues.

This clone was detected once. The gene calls are TRBV6-5 and TRBJ1-2; tentatively, D is TRBD1 (5 bases). Trimming left V 5 bases short and J 8 bases short, with 12 bases between. There are 12 residues in the CDR3. The germline gives CDR1 MNHEY, CDR2 SVGAGI. As DNA, the CDR3 is TGTGCCAGCAGTGGCGGGGGGGGAGGCTACACCTTC. Translated, it gives CASSGGGGGYTF.

This chain connects TRBV9 to TRBJ2-1; a possible D gene is TRBD1 (5 bases). Trimming removed 2 bases from V and 5 bases from J, with 8 bases in between. Germline CDR1 and CDR2: SGDLS and YYNGEE. This CDR3 comprises 13 residues. Here the CDR3 reads CASSVKGHNEQFF. CDR3 bases: TGTGCCAGCAGCGTCAAGGGGCACAATGAGCAGTTCTTC.

This rearrangement joins TRBV7-6 to TRBJ1-4; D gene ambiguous. This CDR3 is 15 amino acids long. Germline V CDR1 and CDR2: SGHVS, FNYEAQ. The V end was cut by 3 bases, the J end by 6 bases, with 14 bases between. The CDR3 DNA sequence: TGTGCCAGCAGCTTCCGGGCCATGCGGGATGAAAAACTGTTTTTT. Translated, it gives CASSFRAMRDEKLFF.

CDR3 bases: TGCGCCAGCAGTGAGCAGTTCACCGGGGAGCTGTTTTTT. Protein: CASSEQFTGELFF. The chain carries TRBV10-2 and TRBJ2-2; D is unresolved. Germline V gives CDR1 WSHSY, CDR2 SAAADI. The CDR3 extends over 13 amino acids. V was cut by 2 bases and J by 4 bases, with 5 bases left in between.

CDR3: CASSLAGRGYGNTIYF. The CDR3, as DNA: TGCGCCAGCAGCTTGGCCGGCAGGGGGTACGGAAACACCATATATTTT. The V and J genes are TRBV5-1 and TRBJ1-3, with 7 bases matching TRBD1. This CDR3 contains 16 residues. Germline-derived CDR1 and CDR2 are SGHRS and YFSETQ. J lost 4 bases, V lost 0 bases, and 7 bases had no gene match.

The rearrangement links TRBV14 to TRBJ2-3; D perhaps matches TRBD1 (5 bases). V was trimmed by 4 bases and J by 0 bases, leaving 14 bases between them. CDR1 and CDR2 from the germline V gene are SGHDN and FVKESK. The CDR3 spans 16 residues. CDR3 residues: CASSLRTLPSTDTQYF. The CDR3 DNA is TGTGCCAGCAGCCTCAGGACATTACCAAGCACAGATACGCAGTATTTT. The variable domain in full, completed from reference TRBV14 and TRBJ2-3, reads EAGVTQFPSHSVIEKGQTVTLRCDPISGHDNLYWYRRVMGKEIKFLLHFVKESKQDESGMPNNRFLAERTGGTYSTLKVQPAELEDSGVYFCASSLRTLPSTDTQYFGPGTRLTVL.

This sequence joins TRBV18 and TRBJ1-1; 7 bases map to TRBD1. V lost 5 bases and J lost 7; bases outside the gene matches: 22. CDR1 is KGHSH, CDR2 LQKENI, per germline. CDR3 size: 18 residues. CDR3 amino acids: CASSGIPGQRFSGFEAFF. The CDR3 DNA is TGTGCCAGCTCAGGTATCCCGGGACAGCGTTTTTCCGGGTTTGAAGCTTTCTTT.

The V and J genes are TRBV28 and TRBJ2-7; D is perhaps TRBD2 (7 bases). The V end was cut by 8 bases, the J end by 0 bases, with 17 bases between. This CDR3 spans 15 amino acids. Per the germline V gene, CDR1 is MDHEN and CDR2 is SYDVKM. CDR3 sequence reads: CASLKGRGVSYEQYF. The CDR3 region has the DNA TGTGCCAGCCTCAAGGGGAGGGGGGTCTCCTACGAGCAGTACTTC.

V gene TRBV15 combines with J gene TRBJ1-5; 7 bases agree with TRBD1. The length of the CDR3 is 15 residues. Germline V CDR1 and CDR2: LNHNV, YYDKDF (reference sequence). This CDR3 is CASRARGNWDQPQHF. CDR3 bases: TGTGCGTCGAGGGCCAGGGGGAATTGGGATCAGCCCCAGCATTTT.

This chain connects TRBV30 to TRBJ1-3; perhaps TRBD1 as D (6 bases). Trimming shortened V by 2 bases and J by 8 bases, and 16 bases separated the two germline ends. The CDR3 covers 14 residues. CDR1 and CDR2 from the germline V gene are GTSNPN and SVGIG (reference sequence). CDR3 in amino acids: CAWSTGNGGYTIYF. The CDR3 DNA is TGTGCCTGGAGTACAGGGAACGGGGGGTACACCATATATTTT. The entire variable domain, with the rest obtained from reference TRBV30 and TRBJ1-3, is as follows: SQTIHQWPATLVQPVGSPLSLECTVEGTSNPNLYWYRQAAGRGLQLLFYSVGIGQISSEVPQNLSASRPQDRQFILSSKKLLLSDSGFYLCAWSTGNGGYTIYFGEGSWLTVV.

The J gene is TRBJ2-7, the V gene TRBV2; D not certain. Trimming took 6 bases from V and 3 from J, leaving 9 bases between them. The CDR3 spans 12 residues. Germline values: CDR1 SNHLY, CDR2 FYNNEI. CDR3 region: CASRGLIYEQYF. The CDR3 nucleotides read TGTGCCAGCAGGGGCCTCATCTACGAGCAGTACTTC. The full variable domain, in which reference TRBV2 and TRBJ2-7 provide the parts outside the CDR3, is EPEVTQTPSHQVTQMGQEVILRCVPISNHLYFYWYRQILGQKVEFLVSFYNNEISEKSEIFDDQFSVERPDGSNFTLKIRSTKLEDSAMYFCASRGLIYEQYFGPGTRLTVT.

This sequence joins TRBV29-1 and TRBJ2-7; 7 bases align to TRBD1. V was clipped by 5 bases and J by 5 bases; unmatched bases: 12. This CDR3 comprises 14 residues. Germline CDR1 and CDR2: SQVTM and ANQGSEA. The CDR3 DNA reads TGCAGCGTTAGCTTGAGGGGGCGGTTGAACGAGCAGTACTTC. This gives the protein CSVSLRGRLNEQYF.

The chain uses TRBV28 and TRBJ1-2, with 11 bases matching TRBD1. CDR3 size: 14 residues. The germline CDR1 and CDR2 sequences are MDHEN and SYDVKM. Trimming at V came to 4 bases and at J to 5 bases, leaving 3 bases not matched to a gene. CDR3 nucleotides: TGTGCCAGCAGTTCGGACAGGGGGCTATATGGCTACACCTTC. As protein: CASSSDRGLYGYTF.

The rearrangement links TRBV9 to TRBJ2-1, with TRBD2 matching over 7 bases. V trimming: 2 bases; J trimming: 4 bases; junction bases outside the gene matches: 6. The CDR3 has 15 amino acids. CDR1 SGDLS and CDR2 YYNGEE come from the germline V gene. CDR3 sequence (DNA): TGTGCCAGCAGCGTCGAGGCGGGAGAGTACAATGAGCAGTTCTTC. Protein sequence: CASSVEAGEYNEQFF.

This chain links TRBV4-3 with TRBJ1-5; 9 positions agree with TRBD1. J was trimmed by 4 bases and V by 5 bases; bases with no gene match: 6. The germline gives CDR1 LGHNA, CDR2 YSLEER. This CDR3 comprises 15 residues. The CDR3 DNA reads TGCGCCAGCAGCTCCTCCGGGACAGGGAATCAGCCCCAGCATTTT. This gives the protein CASSSSGTGNQPQHF.

The rearrangement joins TRBV5-1 to TRBJ1-2, with a tentative D call TRBD1 (6 bases). The CDR3 is 15 residues long. Germline CDR1 and CDR2: SGHRS and YFSETQ. The V and J ends lost 3 bases and 6 bases respectively, with 18 bases between them. DNA for the CDR3: TGCGCCAGCAGCTCAACCCCAACAGGGTCGGATGGCTACACCTTC. Translation: CASSSTPTGSDGYTF.

The chain carries TRBV5-6 and TRBJ2-1; the match to TRBD2 covers 12 bases. The CDR3 has 16 amino acids. Germline CDR1 reads SGHDT; CDR2 reads YYEEEE. V shed 4 bases and J 2 bases; nucleotides not matched to a gene: 4. The CDR3 DNA follows: TGTGCCAGCAGCCCGAGACTAGCGGGAGCCTACAATGAGCAGTTCTTC. Protein product: CASSPRLAGAYNEQFF.

This clone was observed a single time. The chain couples TRBV11-3 to TRBJ2-1, with TRBD2 matching over 8 bases. This CDR3 contains 15 residues. The V and J ends lost 2 bases and 2 bases, in that order; junction bases with no gene match: 2. Germline V gene lookup returns CDR1 SGHNT and CDR2 YENEEA. CDR3 nucleotide sequence: TGTGCCAGCAGCTTAAGCGGGGGAACCTACAATGAGCAGTTCTTC. Translating gives CASSLSGGTYNEQFF.

This chain uses TRBV13 with TRBJ2-7; D is perhaps TRBD1 (5 bases). Germline lookup yields CDR1 PRHDT and CDR2 FYEKMQ (reference sequence). V was clipped by 3 bases and J by 1 base, with 7 bases between them. The CDR3 contains 13 residues. The CDR3 DNA reads as TGTGCCAGCAGCTTGCGACAGTCCTACGAGCAGTACTTC. It yields the protein CASSLRQSYEQYF.

This clone is a singleton in its sample. The chain employs TRBV5-1 and TRBJ2-1, with 7 bases fitting TRBD1. The germline CDR1 and CDR2 sequences are SGHRS and YFSETQ. The CDR3 is made up of 16 amino acids. Trimming cost V 0 bases and J 2 bases; bases outside gene matches: 5. The CDR3 reads CASSLGTGFTYNEQFF. The CDR3 DNA is TGCGCCAGCAGCTTGGGGACAGGCTTTACCTACAATGAGCAGTTCTTC.

The chain is built from TRBV7-8 and TRBJ2-7, with 7 positions matching TRBD1. The germline V gene encodes CDR1 SGHVS and CDR2 FQNEAQ. The CDR3 length is 14 residues. The trim removed 0 bases at V and 4 bases at J, leaving 3 bases unmatched. The CDR3 DNA sequence: TGTGCCAGCAGCTTAGCACAGGGGCGGTACGAGCAGTACTTC. This translates into CASSLAQGRYEQYF. The full variable domain, its missing parts supplied by reference TRBV7-8 and TRBJ2-7, is GAGVSQSPRYKVAKRGQDVALRCDPISGHVSLFWYQQALGQGPEFLTYFQNEAQLDKSGLPSDRFFAERPEGSVSTLKIQRTQQEDSAVYLCASSLAQGRYEQYFGPGTRLTVT.

This chain connects TRBV7-9 to TRBJ2-1; TRBD1 matches at 8 bases. Trimming cost V 5 bases and J 2 bases; bases outside gene matches: 8. The germline CDR1 and CDR2 sequences are SEHNR and FQNEAQ (reference sequence). The CDR3 is made up of 16 amino acids. This CDR3 reads CASSLRGLWPYNEQFF. The CDR3 DNA reads as TGTGCCAGCAGCCTCAGGGGGCTGTGGCCCTACAATGAGCAGTTCTTC.

The rearrangement uses TRBV5-1 and TRBJ2-7; tentatively, D is TRBD1 (6 bases). The CDR3 runs to 14 residues. CDR1 and CDR2 (germline): SGHRS, YFSETQ. Deletions cut 3 bases from V and 6 bases from J, with 16 bases between. The CDR3 nucleotides read TGCGCCAGCAGCTCTAACGCTCCAGGGGTCGAGCAGTACTTC. The encoded protein is CASSSNAPGVEQYF.

The rearrangement links TRBV27 to TRBJ1-3, with TRBD1 as a possible D gene (5 bases). V dropped 0 bases and J dropped 2 bases, with 8 bases sitting between them. Germline V CDR1 and CDR2: MNHEY, SMNVEV (reference sequence). The CDR3 is 15 residues long. Written as DNA, the CDR3 is TGTGCCAGCAGTTTATCTTGGACACCTGGAAACACCATATATTTT. It specifies CASSLSWTPGNTIYF.

This clone came up once. CDR3 protein: CASSRSGNNYNEQFF. CDR3 nucleotides: TGCGCCAGCAGCCGTAGCGGGAATAACTACAATGAGCAGTTCTTC. The chain carries TRBV4-3 and TRBJ2-1; 8 bases align to TRBD2. The CDR3 contains 15 residues. The germline V gene encodes CDR1 LGHNA and CDR2 YSLEER. J lost 3 bases, V lost 4 bases, and 5 bases had no gene match.

A remark on this clone: The same CDR3 also results from other DNA sequences found in this sample. This sequence joins TRBV6-5 and TRBJ2-5; 8 positions agree with TRBD1. From germline, CDR1 is MNHEY and CDR2 SVGAGI. The CDR3 sequence is 12 residues long. V was clipped by 6 bases and J by 5 bases; unmatched bases: 2. Here the CDR3 DNA reads TGTGCCAGCAGCCGGGACAGGGAGACCCAGTACTTC. It yields the protein CASSRDRETQYF.

The CDR3, as DNA: TGTGCCAGCAGTGAATCCCAGGGTGGCACTGAAGCTTTCTTT. Amino acids: CASSESQGGTEAFF. The chain employs TRBV25-1 and TRBJ1-1; perhaps TRBD1 as D (5 bases). V lost 1 base and J lost 4, with 10 bases in between. This CDR3 comprises 14 residues. Germline V gene lookup returns CDR1 MGHDK and CDR2 SYGVNS.